This T cell receptor beta chain was identified during a study of post-analysis software for immune sequencing data. Unique-molecular-identifier-tagged TCR beta cDNA libraries were used. One entry per CDR3 protein results from TCRdb running MiXCR on the PCR reads. The data contain roughly 160,000 distinct CDR3 sequences, under 40% of them singletons. This clonotype was detected a few times. The antigen remains unidentified. The germline V gene encodes CDR1 MDHEN and CDR2 SYDVKM. Trimming cost V 3 bases and J 1 base; bases outside gene matches: 4. This CDR3 region has 15 residues. Study-level points and caveats: In patients, TRBV5-6, TRBV5-1 and TRBV20-1 belonged to roughly 5 TRBV segments found more frequently than in controls. Analysis by F measure revealed that same-batch samples clustered strongly together.

Sequenced material: blood, taken after autologous hematopoietic stem cell transplantation. The source is a girl between 10 and 17 years old with multiple sclerosis. The chain has TRBV28 and TRBJ2-5; 8 bases align to TRBD1. The CDR3 bases are TGTGCCAGCAGTTTTCTGGACAGGGCCCAAGAGACCCAGTACTTC. It codes for CASSFLDRAQETQYF.